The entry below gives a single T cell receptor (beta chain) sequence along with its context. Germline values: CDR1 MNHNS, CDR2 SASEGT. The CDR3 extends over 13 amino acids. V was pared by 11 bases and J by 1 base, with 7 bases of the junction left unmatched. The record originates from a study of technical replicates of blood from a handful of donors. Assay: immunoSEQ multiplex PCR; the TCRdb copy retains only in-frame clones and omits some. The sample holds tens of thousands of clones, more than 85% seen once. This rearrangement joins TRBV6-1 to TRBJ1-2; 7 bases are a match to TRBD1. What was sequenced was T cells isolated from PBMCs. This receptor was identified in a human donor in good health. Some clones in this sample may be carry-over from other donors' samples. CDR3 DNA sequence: TGTGCCGGAACGGACAGGCTTAACTATGGCTACACCTTC. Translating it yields CAGTDRLNYGYTF.